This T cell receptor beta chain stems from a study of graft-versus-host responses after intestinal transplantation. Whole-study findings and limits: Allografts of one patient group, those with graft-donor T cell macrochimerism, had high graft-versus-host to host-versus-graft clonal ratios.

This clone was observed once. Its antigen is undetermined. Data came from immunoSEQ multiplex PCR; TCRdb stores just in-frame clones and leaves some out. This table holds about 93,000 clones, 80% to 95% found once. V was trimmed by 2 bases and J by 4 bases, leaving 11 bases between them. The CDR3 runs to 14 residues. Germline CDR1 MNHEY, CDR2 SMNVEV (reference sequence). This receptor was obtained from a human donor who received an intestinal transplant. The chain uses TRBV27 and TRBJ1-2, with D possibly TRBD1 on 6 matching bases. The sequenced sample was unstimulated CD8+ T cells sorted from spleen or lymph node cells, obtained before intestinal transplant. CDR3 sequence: CASSLRGGSYGYTF. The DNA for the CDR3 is TGTGCCAGCAGTTTAAGGGGGGGTAGCTATGGCTACACCTTC.